The rows below give T cell receptor beta chains drawn from one sample of a study of chemoradiotherapy in HPV16-positive cancers. The method was immunoSEQ multiplex PCR; TCRdb's version includes in-frame clones alone and lacks a portion of them. The sample carries roughly 19,000 clones, about 87% recorded once. The sequences come from blood, collected from a patient who underwent chemoradiotherapy. The receptors come from a human donor with HPV-associated anogenital cancer. The conserved cysteine and the conserved F or W are not part of the CDR3 here. Expanded clones are given a class, and other clones once, few, many or no size at all.

-,TRBJ1-5,TRBV28,ASRPRLGGNQPQH
-,TRBJ2-2,TRBV28,ASSTLTGGVAGELF
-,TRBJ2-1,TRBV7-9,ASSFFKELAGLEDEQF
-,TRBJ2-7,TRBV7-2,ASVGRTSYEQY
-,TRBJ2-1,TRBV10-3,AIRTSGQTFNEQF
-,TRBJ1-3,TRBV10-3,AISRSTGGRGNTIY
-,TRBJ1-3,TRBV27,ASSPSSPQWSSGNTIY
-,TRBJ1-1,TRBV7-9,ASSRTGLNTEAF
-,TRBJ1-1,TRBV6-5,ASSQGGTEAF
-,TRBJ2-6,TRBV19,ATQRWDRGLGANVLT
-,TRBJ1-2,TRBV29-1,STGGGAIRYGYT
-,TRBJ1-2,TRBV6-1,ASSVNRAFGYT
-,TRBJ2-6,TRBV5-5,ASATGTRSSGANVLT
-,TRBJ2-1,TRBV7-2,ASSPGLAQRPSYNEQF
once,TRBJ1-5,TRBV27,ASSNRGSGQPQH
-,TRBJ2-5,TRBV7-3,ASSQGSLETQY
-,TRBJ2-1,TRBV28,ASSFPGWGGNEQF
-,TRBJ1-1,TRBV18,ASSPQEGTEAF
few,TRBJ2-7,TRBV19,ASSNWDRAYEQY
-,TRBJ1-2,TRBV7-2,ASRRTGLYGYT
-,TRBJ1-5,TRBV7-2,ASSISRNQPQH
-,TRBJ2-1,TRBV27,ASSGGDSYNEQF
-,TRBJ2-2,TRBV7-6,ASSSGQGRAGELF
-,TRBJ2-7,TRBV19,ASSKGSGSYEQY
once,TRBJ2-7,TRBV5-1,APPLCYEQY
-,TRBJ1-3,TRBV11-2,ASSPDRVVGNTIY
-,TRBJ1-3,TRBV27,ASSLLGGNGNTIY
-,TRBJ2-2,TRBV7-2,ASSLGPGPQYTGELF
-,TRBJ2-7,TRBV15,ATASPGKRVISSYEQY
-,TRBJ2-1,TRBV7-2,ASSLESGWNEQF
-,TRBJ1-1,TRBV6-6,ASSFNQGAGTEAF
-,-,TRBV5-4,ASSPYRDRGYEQY
-,TRBJ1-1,TRBV6-1,ASSVIGRDTEAF
-,TRBJ2-1,TRBV9,ASSVQPSSYNEQF
-,TRBJ1-1,TRBV5-4,ASSPGQGSTEAF
few,TRBJ1-3,TRBV18,ASSLFDSGNTIY
-,TRBJ1-2,TRBV21-1,ASSTPGNLNYGYT
-,TRBJ2-4,TRBV5-5,ASSRLFSDRVVKNIQY
-,TRBJ1-1,TRBV11-2,ASDWETEAF
-,TRBJ2-7,TRBV10-1,ASSETRTGEGEQY
-,TRBJ2-1,TRBV7-9,PGGAVPGEQF
-,TRBJ2-7,TRBV5-4,ASSRTGQGDYEQY
-,TRBJ2-7,TRBV28,ASSLPGSYEQY
-,TRBJ2-7,TRBV7-2,ASSLEGLSSYEQY
-,TRBJ2-1,TRBV11-3,ASSLLYYNEQF
once,TRBJ2-2,TRBV14,ASSQPGLAGDTGELF
-,TRBJ2-6,TRBV7-3,ASSLTPAYVLT
-,TRBJ2-1,TRBV19,ASIGGGRGNEQF
once,TRBJ1-1,TRBV27,ASRDRGQTEAF